This paragraph reports one TCR beta chain. Its antigen remains unidentified. No base quality values were provided; no much bigger clone lies one nucleotide off. The sample originates from a study of blood T cell repertoires in COVID-19 (dated by TCRdb to about 2020). The study in broad terms: Collaborator samples came from the United States, Italy and Spain and covered acute and convalescent phases of COVID-19. The repertoires were released in a freely available public database intended as a resource for research on the immune response to SARS-CoV-2. Where available, HLA class I and class II types were taken from metadata supplied by the sample provider and were not determined by assay-based typing. The prospective study material was composed of cDNA or gDNA derived from T cells, B-cell-depleted T cells, or PBMCs. Sample metadata almost always included a de-identified subject ID, COVID-19 status, age in years and sex. Deeply sampled blood TCRbeta repertoires from subjects exposed to, actively infected with, or recovered from COVID-19 were included in the dataset. The samples were drawn from the first 160 participants of the ongoing ImmuneRACE study and from 1,254 subjects provided by 6 global collaborators.

V ends up 6 bases short and J 6 bases short, with an unmatched junction base count of 8. CDR1 and CDR2 were assigned from the germline V gene as SGHTA and FQGNSA. The CDR3 holds 15 amino acids from the cysteine to the phenylalanine. The kept DNA is CDR3 alone, 45 bases in frame from the first base. Whole blood was collected in K2EDTA tubes by collaborating institutions according to the institutions' own protocols. For TCRbeta analysis, collaborators shipped samples as frozen whole blood, isolated PBMCs, or DNA extracted from either of those sample types. The immunoSEQ Assay, a bias-controlled multiplex PCR, was used to amplify TCRbeta CDR3 regions from genomic DNA. In the original analysis: Nucleated cell counts per sample were estimated from amplification of reference gene primers within the assay. To quantify the absolute abundance of each unique TCRbeta CDR3 rearrangement, sequence reads were collapsed and filtered. For each sample, productive Simpson clonality was calculated by taking the square root of Simpson's diversity index across productive rearrangements. TCRdb limited this immuneACCESS table to in-frame rearrangements with V and J called. A share of clones is missing; checked studies link under half to unresolved V genes, and the rest is unexplained. The D gene and trimming were derived from the DNA, and the V and J assignments and clone size from that table. A total of 150,000 to 200,000 clones appear in this sample, approximately 85% of them only once. The top ten hold about 3.3% of the sample.

The investigation overall reported the following: The amount of clinical and demographic metadata varied by source and participant and was provided uncurated.

The receptor comes from a man in his 60s with acute or convalescent COVID-19. The sequencing input was peripheral blood. This receptor chain uses TRBV7-2 and TRBJ2-1; TRBD1 aligns with 10 central bases. The nucleotide sequence is TGTGCCAGCAGGAACCGGGACAGGGGCGGCAATGAGCAGTTCTTC. This sequence encodes CASRNRDRGGNEQFF.